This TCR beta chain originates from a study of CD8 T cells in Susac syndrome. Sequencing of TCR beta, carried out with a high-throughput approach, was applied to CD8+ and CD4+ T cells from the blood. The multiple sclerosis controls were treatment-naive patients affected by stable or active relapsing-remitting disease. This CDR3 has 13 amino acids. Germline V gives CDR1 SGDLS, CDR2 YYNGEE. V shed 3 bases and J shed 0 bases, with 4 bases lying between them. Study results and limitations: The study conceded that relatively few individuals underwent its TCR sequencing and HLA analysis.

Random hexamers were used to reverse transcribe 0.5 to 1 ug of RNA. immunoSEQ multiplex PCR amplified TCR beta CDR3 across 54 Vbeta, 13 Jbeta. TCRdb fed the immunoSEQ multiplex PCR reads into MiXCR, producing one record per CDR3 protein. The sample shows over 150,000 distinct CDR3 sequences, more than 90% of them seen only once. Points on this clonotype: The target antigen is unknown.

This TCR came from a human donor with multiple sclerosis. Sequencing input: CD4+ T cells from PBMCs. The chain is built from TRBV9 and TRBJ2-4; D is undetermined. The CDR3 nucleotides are TGTGCCAGCAGCGGAGCAGCCAAAAACATTCAGTACTTC. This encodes CASSGAAKNIQYF. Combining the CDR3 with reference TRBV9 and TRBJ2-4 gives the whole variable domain DSGVTQTPKHLITATGQRVTLRCSPRSGDLSVYWYQQSLDQGLQFLIQYYNGEERAKGNILERFSAQQFPDLHSELNLSSLELGDSALYFCASSGAAKNIQYFGAGTRLSVL.